This TCR beta chain was recovered during a study of technical replicates of blood from several donors. Trimming shortened V by 1 base and J by 1 base, and 7 bases separated the two germline ends. Germline assignment: CDR1 SQVTM and CDR2 ANQGSEA. The CDR3 extends over 14 amino acids. Generated by immunoSEQ multiplex PCR, the TCRdb table keeps only in-frame clones and is missing some. This sample has 65,000 to 95,000 clones, with around 97% found just once. Sample: T cells isolated from PBMCs. The source of this sequence is a human donor in good health. The chain links TRBV29-1 to TRBJ2-2; D remains unclear. This CDR3 reads CSVEGQENTGELFF. CDR3 sequence (DNA): TGCAGCGTTGAAGGTCAGGAGAACACCGGGGAGCTGTTTTTT.